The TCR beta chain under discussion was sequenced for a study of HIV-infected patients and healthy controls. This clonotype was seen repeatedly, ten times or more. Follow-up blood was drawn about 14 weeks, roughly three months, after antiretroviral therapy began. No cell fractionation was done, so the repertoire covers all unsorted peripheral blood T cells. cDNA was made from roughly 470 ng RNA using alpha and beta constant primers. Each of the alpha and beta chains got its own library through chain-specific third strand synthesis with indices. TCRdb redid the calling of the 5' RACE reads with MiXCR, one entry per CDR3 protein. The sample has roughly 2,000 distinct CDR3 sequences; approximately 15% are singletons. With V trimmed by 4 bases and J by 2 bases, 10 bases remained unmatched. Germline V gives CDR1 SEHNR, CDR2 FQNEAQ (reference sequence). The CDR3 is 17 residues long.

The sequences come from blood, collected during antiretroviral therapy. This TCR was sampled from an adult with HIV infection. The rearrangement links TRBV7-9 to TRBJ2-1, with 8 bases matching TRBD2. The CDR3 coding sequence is TGTGCCAGCAGCTCAAGCGGGAGTAGCCTGACCTACAATGAGCAGTTCTTC. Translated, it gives CASSSSGSSLTYNEQFF.